This TCR beta chain was identified during a study of blood T cell repertoires in COVID-19 (TCRdb year 2020). At the level of the whole study: Samples covering the acute and convalescent phases of COVID-19 were provided by collaborators in the United States, Italy and Spain. Where HLA class I and class II types were available, the types were taken from metadata supplied by the sample provider, not from assay-based typing. The material from the prospective study consisted of cDNA or gDNA derived from T cells, B-cell-depleted T cells, or PBMCs. The sample metadata nearly always contained a de-identified subject ID, COVID-19 status, age in years and sex. Samples were obtained from the ongoing ImmuneRACE study (first 160 participants) and from 1,254 subjects provided by 6 global collaborators. The repertoires were released in a freely available public database intended as a resource for research on the immune response to SARS-CoV-2. The dataset comprised deeply sampled blood TCRbeta repertoires from subjects exposed to, actively infected with, or recovered from COVID-19.

Including the terminal cysteine and phenylalanine, the CDR3 comprises 14 residues. Only the CDR3 region is kept as DNA, spanning 42 bases read in frame from base 1. Ends trimmed: V by 7 bases, J by 5 bases; bases unmatched to a gene: 10. CDR1 SGHRS and CDR2 YFSETQ were looked up in the germline V gene. Points on this clone: Its recognized antigen is unknown. Per-base qualities were not stored, and no clone one base away is much larger.

Summary of the overall study and its limitations: How much clinical and demographic metadata was included differed by source and by participant, and the metadata was provided uncurated.

TCRbeta CDR3 regions were amplified from genomic DNA using the immunoSEQ Assay, a bias-controlled multiplex PCR. The published analysis was carried out like this. The number of nucleated cells in each sample was estimated by amplification of reference gene primers within the assay. To quantify the absolute abundance of each unique TCRbeta CDR3 rearrangement, sequence reads were collapsed and filtered. For each sample, productive Simpson clonality was calculated as the square root of Simpson's diversity index across productive rearrangements. TCRdb holds this immuneACCESS table with in-frame rearrangements only. Some clones are missing; in checked studies, unresolved V genes explain under half, and the rest has no known cause. V and J calls and clone size are as listed in that table; D and trimming were resolved from the DNA. Present in this sample are around 300,000 clones, about nine tenths of which were seen just once. Clones ranked in the top ten supply 0.85% to 0.95% of the sample.

Another Seattle source contributed samples from volunteer blood donors who had recovered from COVID-19. Each collaborating institution followed its own protocols to collect whole blood in K2EDTA tubes. For TCRbeta analysis, collaborator samples were shipped as frozen whole blood, as isolated PBMCs, or as DNA extracted from either sample type. Sequenced input: peripheral blood. The TCR sequence derives from a woman between 40 and 55 years old who had recovered from COVID-19. Here the chain combines TRBV5-1 and TRBJ2-3; 7 junctional bases match TRBD2. The CDR3 amino acid sequence is: CASGEGGSEDTQYF. The nucleotide sequence reads TGCGCCAGCGGGGAAGGCGGGAGTGAAGATACGCAGTATTTT.